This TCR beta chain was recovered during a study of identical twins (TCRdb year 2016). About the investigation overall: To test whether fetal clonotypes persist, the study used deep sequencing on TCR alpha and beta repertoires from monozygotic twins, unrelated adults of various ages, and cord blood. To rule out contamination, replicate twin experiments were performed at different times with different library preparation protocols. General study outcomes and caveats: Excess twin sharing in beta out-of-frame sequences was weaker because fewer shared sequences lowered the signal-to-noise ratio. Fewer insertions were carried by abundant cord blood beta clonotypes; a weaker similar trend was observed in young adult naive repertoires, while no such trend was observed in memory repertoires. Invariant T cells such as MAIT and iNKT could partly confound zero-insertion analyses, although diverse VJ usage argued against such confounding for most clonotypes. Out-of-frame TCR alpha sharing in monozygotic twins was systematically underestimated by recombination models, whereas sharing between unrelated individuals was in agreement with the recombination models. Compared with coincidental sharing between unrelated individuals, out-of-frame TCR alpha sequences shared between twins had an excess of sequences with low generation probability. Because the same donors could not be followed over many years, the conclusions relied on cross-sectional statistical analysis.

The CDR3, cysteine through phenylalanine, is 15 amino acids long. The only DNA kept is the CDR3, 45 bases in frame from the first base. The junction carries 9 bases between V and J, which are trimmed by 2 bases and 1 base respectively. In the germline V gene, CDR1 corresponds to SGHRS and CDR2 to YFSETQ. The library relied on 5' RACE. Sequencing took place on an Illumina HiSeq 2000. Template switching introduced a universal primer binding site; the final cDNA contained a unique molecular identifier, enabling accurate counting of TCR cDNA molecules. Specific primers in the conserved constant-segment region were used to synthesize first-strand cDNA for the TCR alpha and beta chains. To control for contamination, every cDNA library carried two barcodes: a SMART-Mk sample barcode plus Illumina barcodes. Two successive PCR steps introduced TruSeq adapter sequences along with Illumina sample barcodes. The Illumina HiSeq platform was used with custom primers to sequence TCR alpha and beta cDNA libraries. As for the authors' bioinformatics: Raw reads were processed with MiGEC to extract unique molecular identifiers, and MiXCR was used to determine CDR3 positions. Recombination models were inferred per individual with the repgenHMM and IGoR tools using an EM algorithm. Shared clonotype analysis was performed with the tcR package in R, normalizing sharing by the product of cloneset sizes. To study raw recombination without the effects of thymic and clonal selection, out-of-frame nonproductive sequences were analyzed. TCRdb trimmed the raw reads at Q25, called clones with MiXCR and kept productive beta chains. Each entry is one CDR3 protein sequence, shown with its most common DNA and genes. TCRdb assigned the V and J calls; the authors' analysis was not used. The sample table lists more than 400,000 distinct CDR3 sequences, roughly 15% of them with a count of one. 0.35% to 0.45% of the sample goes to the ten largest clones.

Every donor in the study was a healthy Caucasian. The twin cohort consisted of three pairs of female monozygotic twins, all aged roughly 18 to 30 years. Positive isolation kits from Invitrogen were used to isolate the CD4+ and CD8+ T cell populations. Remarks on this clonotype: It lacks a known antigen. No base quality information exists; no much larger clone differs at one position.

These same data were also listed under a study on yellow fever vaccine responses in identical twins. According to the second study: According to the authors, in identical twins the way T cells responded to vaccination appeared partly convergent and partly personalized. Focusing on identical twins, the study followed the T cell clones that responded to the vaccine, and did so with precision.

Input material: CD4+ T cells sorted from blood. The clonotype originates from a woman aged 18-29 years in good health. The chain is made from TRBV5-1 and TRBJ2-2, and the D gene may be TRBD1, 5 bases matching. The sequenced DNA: TGCGCCAGCAGCTTTCCGCAGGGGAACACCGGGGAGCTGTTTTTT. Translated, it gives CASSFPQGNTGELFF. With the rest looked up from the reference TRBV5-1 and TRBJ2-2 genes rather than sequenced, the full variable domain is KAGVTQTPRYLIKTRGQQVTLSCSPISGHRSVSWYQQTPGQGLQFLFEYFSETQRNKGNFPGRFSGRQFSNSRSEMNVSTLELGDSALYLCASSFPQGNTGELFFGEGSRLTVL.